This TCR beta chain was documented in a study of blood T cells in healthy people across ages. CDR3 size: 13 residues. The V end was cut by 10 bases, the J end by 3 bases, with 15 bases between. Germline V gene sequence: CDR1 SGHTA, CDR2 FQGNSA. This clonotype was counted many times. The antigen is undetermined. Findings of the study overall: There were more naive CD4+ cells and higher diversity in long-lived donors than in aged donors.

Alongside a J-beta primer mix, a sample-barcoded 5' primer served in a second PCR lasting about 7 to 12 cycles. One entry per CDR3 protein results from TCRdb running MiXCR on the 5' RACE reads. The data hold about 1,500,000 distinct CDR3 sequences, with roughly 27% observed a single time. This chain connects TRBV7-2 to TRBJ1-2; no reliable D call. This clonotype was obtained from a woman aged 25 to 45 in good health. The sample was blood. The CDR3 nucleotides are TGTGCCACTATATTAACAGCTTACTATGGCTACACCTTC. Amino acid sequence: CATILTAYYGYTF.